This T cell receptor beta chain was captured in a study of T cell changes during pregnancy in multiple sclerosis. Libraries were prepared by immunoSEQ multiplex PCR; TCRdb keeps only in-frame clonotypes and omits some of them. The table has 80,000 to 130,000 clones, more than 90% seen once. The CDR3 runs 12 residues. V dropped 1 base and J dropped 8 bases, with 8 bases sitting between them. Germline V lookup: CDR1 SEHNR, CDR2 FQNEAQ (reference sequence). Specimen: peripheral blood, collected in the second trimester of pregnancy. This sequence was found in a female donor with multiple sclerosis, enrolled in a pregnancy study. The chain combines TRBV7-9 with TRBJ1-2; tentative D call: TRBD1 (5 bases). CDR3 in DNA: TGTGCCAGCAGCTTAGGGGGCGTCGGCTACACCTTC. Protein: CASSLGGVGYTF.